Below, 19 T cell receptor beta chains from the same sample are listed, as sequenced in a study of shared clonotypes between healthy human individuals (dated by TCRdb to about 2020). Library preparation employed the immunoSEQ multiplex PCR assay. TCRdb took this table from immuneACCESS and kept in-frame rearrangements with V and J called. Such tables lack part of the clones; where checked against another copy, unresolved V genes explain under half of the gap, and the rest is unexplained. This sample comprises almost 750,000 clones, over 55% of them detected only once. The top ten constitute under 2% of the sample. Material for sequencing was memory CD4+ T cells sorted from blood. Explained via the paper, the cell subset or site label denotes: CD45RA-negative fraction. Receptors were obtained from a woman aged 30 to 39 in good health.

The CDR3 loop is CASSLDLGVSYNEQFF. The CDR3 DNA is TGTGCCAGCAGCTTAGATCTGGGAGTCTCCTACAATGAGCAGTTCTTC. The rearrangement uses TRBV11-2 and TRBJ2-1; a weak D match, TRBD2 (5 bases). Germline V gene sequence: CDR1 SGHAT, CDR2 FQNNGV. V dropped 0 bases and J dropped 0 bases, with 9 bases sitting between them. This CDR3 has 16 residues.

This chain uses TRBV19 with TRBJ1-1, with TRBD1 identical over 9 bases. The CDR3 contains 13 residues. After removal of 8 bases from V and 5 bases from J, the junction contained 6 bases not matched to a gene. The germline V gene encodes CDR1 LNHDA and CDR2 SQIVND (reference sequence). The CDR3 here is CASRTGGMTEAFF. The CDR3 DNA reads TGTGCCAGTCGAACAGGGGGCATGACTGAAGCTTTCTTT.

In this sample, this clone turned up a few times. The CDR3 reads CASSSGLAFANTGELFF. CDR3 nucleotides: TGTGCCAGCAGCTCGGGACTAGCGTTCGCGAACACCGGGGAGCTGTTTTTT. The chain uses TRBV11-2 and TRBJ2-2; 10 bases map to TRBD2. Germline CDR1 is SGHAT and CDR2 is FQNNGV. With 4 bases clipped from V and 0 bases from J, the junction kept 5 bases outside the gene matches. The CDR3 contains 17 residues.

This clone was counted between two and nine times. The chain is built from TRBV6-5 and TRBJ2-7, with TRBD1 identical over 7 bases. Per the germline V gene, CDR1 is MNHEY and CDR2 is SVGAGI. The CDR3 extends over 16 amino acids. The V and J ends lost 0 bases and 1 base, in that order; junction bases with no gene match: 6. The CDR3 DNA reads as TGTGCCAGCAGTTACTCACCCCCAGGGGGTTCCTACGAGCAGTACTTC. Translated: CASSYSPPGGSYEQYF.

This clone was picked up one time. The rearrangement links TRBV27 to TRBJ2-7, with TRBD2 matching 8 bases. There are 14 residues in the CDR3. J lost 3 bases, V lost 5 bases, and 6 bases had no gene match. Germline lookup yields CDR1 MNHEY and CDR2 SMNVEV (reference sequence). The CDR3 loop reads CASSERESHYEQYF. For the CDR3, the DNA is TGTGCCAGCAGTGAGCGGGAGTCTCACTACGAGCAGTACTTC.

The chain combines TRBV11-2 with TRBJ1-2, with D unresolved. The CDR3 runs 12 residues. Germline V lookup: CDR1 SGHAT, CDR2 FQNNGV. V shed 1 base and J shed 6 bases, with 6 bases lying between them. The DNA of the CDR3 is TGTGCCAGCAGCTTAGGCAGAGATGGCTACACCTTC. Its translation: CASSLGRDGYTF.

V usage is TRBV25-1 and J usage is TRBJ2-5, with 7 bases identical to TRBD2. Germline trimming cut 3 bases from V and 11 bases from J; bases unmatched to any gene: 6. CDR3 length: 12 residues. Per germline, CDR1 MGHDK and CDR2 SYGVNS. The CDR3 DNA sequence: TGTGCCAGCAGTGAGCGGGAGAATAAACAGTACTTC. Its protein is CASSERENKQYF.

The gene calls are TRBV5-1 and TRBJ1-5; TRBD1 aligns across 9 bases. From germline, CDR1 is SGHRS and CDR2 YFSETQ. The CDR3 consists of 16 residues. J was trimmed by 0 bases and V by 2 bases; bases with no gene match: 3. Here the CDR3 DNA reads TGCGCCAGCAGCTTAGGGACAGGGAATAGCAATCAGCCCCAGCATTTT. It yields the protein CASSLGTGNSNQPQHF.

This rearrangement joins TRBV28 to TRBJ2-5; TRBD1 aligns across 7 bases. J was trimmed by 2 bases and V by 9 bases; bases with no gene match: 3. CDR3 length equals 12 residues. The germline V gene has CDR1 MDHEN and CDR2 SYDVKM. The CDR3 spells CASNRGQETQYF. The CDR3 DNA follows: TGTGCCAGTAACAGGGGACAAGAGACCCAGTACTTC.

The genes are TRBV4-1 and TRBJ2-2; 7 bases map to TRBD2. Germline values: CDR1 MGHRA, CDR2 YSYEKL. V lost 2 bases and J lost 7; bases outside the gene matches: 13. This CDR3 is built from 17 residues. The CDR3 spells CASSQSEREAWGGELFF. The CDR3 region has the DNA TGCGCCAGCAGCCAAAGCGAACGGGAGGCTTGGGGCGGGGAGCTGTTTTTT.

This clone was recorded at least ten times. The identical CDR3 is also encoded by other nucleotide sequences in the sample. This chain joins TRBV18 and TRBJ1-1, with a tentative D call TRBD1 (6 bases). From germline, CDR1 is KGHSH and CDR2 LQKENI. The ends were cut back, 2 bases at V and 3 bases at J, with 10 bases in the middle. This CDR3 is 14 amino acids long. The CDR3 here is CASSPAGADTEAFF. DNA of the CDR3: TGTGCCAGCTCACCAGCAGGGGCGGACACTGAAGCTTTCTTT.

The J gene is TRBJ2-1, the V gene TRBV2, with 12 bases fitting TRBD2. Trimming cost V 6 bases and J 4 bases; bases outside gene matches: 10. Germline V gene lookup returns CDR1 SNHLY and CDR2 FYNNEI. This CDR3 is built from 17 residues. The CDR3 reads CASRPTSGRSLYNEQFF. CDR3 DNA: TGTGCCAGCAGGCCCACTAGCGGGAGGTCCCTTTACAATGAGCAGTTCTTC.

J is TRBJ2-7 and V is TRBV7-9; D remains ambiguous. Trimming removed 2 bases at V and 5 bases at J, with 13 bases between. From germline, CDR1 is SEHNR and CDR2 FQNEAQ (reference sequence). The CDR3 is 14 residues long. The CDR3 loop is CASSLPAAGNEQYF. The CDR3 nucleotides read TGTGCCAGCAGCTTACCCGCGGCCGGCAACGAGCAGTACTTC.

The chain carries TRBV7-2 and TRBJ1-5; maybe TRBD1 (5 bases). This CDR3 contains 12 residues. V lost 5 bases to trimming and J lost 6 bases, with 8 bases between them. Germline loops: CDR1 SGHTA, CDR2 FQGNSA. The DNA for the CDR3 is TGTGCCAGCAGCGCAGGGTCTCAGCCCCAGCATTTT. It is translated as CASSAGSQPQHF.

J is TRBJ1-2 and V is TRBV28, with no clear D. The CDR3 runs to 12 residues. V shed 1 base and J shed 9 bases, with 9 bases lying between them. Germline V gene sequence: CDR1 MDHEN, CDR2 SYDVKM. The CDR3 DNA reads TGTGCCAGCAGTTTATTTGGGGAGAGCTACACCTTC. Translated: CASSLFGESYTF.

The chain is built from TRBV7-8 and TRBJ2-5; D is unclear. V was pared by 5 bases and J by 9 bases, with 13 bases between. CDR3 length: 12 residues. Germline V gene data show CDR1 as SGHVS and CDR2 as FQNEAQ. The CDR3 is CASSTEAPAQYF. CDR3 nucleotides: TGTGCCAGCAGCACAGAAGCTCCGGCCCAGTACTTC.

The V gene is TRBV25-1, the J gene TRBJ2-7, with D possibly matching TRBD2 (5 bases). From germline, CDR1 is MGHDK and CDR2 SYGVNS. The CDR3 contains 15 residues. Trimming stripped 1 base from V and 7 bases from J, with 17 bases between. CDR3 loop: CASSESGVPSTEQYF. The CDR3 nucleotides read TGTGCCAGCAGTGAATCCGGGGTACCCTCTACGGAGCAGTACTTC.

DNA of the CDR3: TGTGCCAGCAGTGACTCCAGGGACCAGGGCGGTATCGACGAGCAGTACTTC. Protein product: CASSDSRDQGGIDEQYF. The chain uses TRBV6-4 and TRBJ2-7; D possibly uses TRBD1 or TRBD2 (5 bases each). The V end was cut by 0 bases, the J end by 5 bases, with 20 bases between. CDR1 MRHNA and CDR2 SNTAGT come from the germline V gene. This CDR3 contains 17 residues.

This chain connects TRBV27 to TRBJ2-2; D call uncertain. V lost 5 bases, J lost 6 bases, and 10 bases lay in between. This CDR3 has 13 amino acids. CDR1 MNHEY and CDR2 SMNVEV come from the germline V gene (reference sequence). The CDR3 loop is CASSAFGAGELFF. CDR3 nucleotide sequence: TGTGCCAGCAGTGCTTTTGGCGCCGGGGAGCTGTTTTTT.